This paragraph covers one T cell receptor (beta chain) sequence. The CDR3 is 16 residues long. The junction had 15 bases not matched to a gene; V was cut back by 5 bases and J by 5 bases. Germline loops: CDR1 MDHEN, CDR2 SYDVKM. This record belongs to a study of blood T cell repertoires in COVID-19. Clones were read by immunoSEQ multiplex PCR, and TCRdb kept only the in-frame ones, dropping some. The sample holds around 300,000 clones, around nine tenths seen once. The sample comprised PBMCs or T cells enriched from blood (not recorded which). The origin of this receptor is a woman between 55 and 75 years old who had recovered from COVID-19. The chain combines TRBV28 with TRBJ2-7; 7 bases line up with TRBD2. As DNA, the CDR3 is TGTGCCAGCAGTCAGCCTCCCGGGACTACCCGTGACGAGCAGTACTTC. Its protein product is CASSQPPGTTRDEQYF.